Listed below are T cell receptor beta chains from one sample, sequenced in a study of shared clonotypes between healthy human individuals. Assay: immunoSEQ multiplex PCR; the TCRdb copy retains only in-frame clones and omits some. In the table there are over a million clones, roughly 96% of which are singletons. Specimen: naive CD4+ T cells sorted from blood. These receptors were obtained from a man aged 25-45 years in good health. CDR3s leave out the opening cysteine and the closing phenylalanine or tryptophan.

V gene	J gene	CDR3 protein
TRBV6-6	TRBJ2-5	ASRKTIYETQY
TRBV19	TRBJ2-5	ASSINGQGRVAQY
TRBV7-8	TRBJ1-3	ASRQGTGVGNTIY
TRBV6-1	TRBJ2-1	ASSGVKGHEQF
TRBV19	TRBJ2-1	ASSIGPQQF
TRBV6-1	TRBJ2-1	ASSEAGQQSFYNEQF
TRBV6-1	TRBJ2-1	ASRTNGGGRNEQF
TRBV5-4	TRBJ1-3	ASSSSSSGNTIY
TRBV19	TRBJ2-7	ASSNLSPGTNEQY
TRBV18	TRBJ1-2	ASSLAPGQGNYGYT
TRBV28	TRBJ1-4	ASSTYGQKTEKLF
TRBV11-2	TRBJ2-5	ASSLRGQETQY
TRBV10-1	TRBJ2-2	ASSLAQNTGELF
TRBV14	TRBJ2-7	ASSVSTGGVDEQY
TRBV2	TRBJ1-2	ASSEGTARNYGYT
TRBV7-9	TRBJ2-1	ASSTRLAGGLSNEQF
TRBV7-9	TRBJ1-2	ASHPGLLSGGYT
TRBV27	TRBJ2-1	ASSARTKLDYNEQF
TRBV2	TRBJ1-5	ASSEERGGNQPQH
TRBV18	TRBJ1-1	ASSPGGGAF
TRBV10-3	TRBJ2-7	AISGRDADLEQY
TRBV10-2	TRBJ2-1	ASRDSARGSYNEQF
TRBV18	TRBJ1-3	ASSPGVSGNTIY
TRBV29-1	TRBJ1-1	SVGQDMNTEAF
TRBV13	TRBJ2-5	ASSVGSGETQY
TRBV6-5	TRBJ2-7	ASSLQGKQY
TRBV6-1	TRBJ1-1	ASSVRQGEVEAF
TRBV9	TRBJ2-7	ASSVESLAGAYEQY
TRBV9	TRBJ2-3	ASSVGPFRGPGDTQY
TRBV2	TRBJ2-7	ASSLLGRESSYEQY
TRBV28	TRBJ1-3	ASSLVGQGSGNTIY
TRBV9	TRBJ2-3	ASSARQGNTDTQY
TRBV19	TRBJ2-1	ASSTQQYRLTGPMGNEQF
TRBV11-2	TRBJ2-7	ASSFSWTGENEQY
TRBV6-1	TRBJ2-1	ASSEEAGFEQF
TRBV7-9	TRBJ2-3	ASSLASRFSDTQY
TRBV7-9	TRBJ2-2	ASSFQDRGPTGELF
TRBV7-9	TRBJ1-2	ASSPRQGAGYT
TRBV7-2	TRBJ2-2	ASSLISGRAGTGELF
TRBV14	TRBJ2-5	ASSQGVLPAVETQY
TRBV29-1	TRBJ2-3	SVRTDTQY
TRBV2	TRBJ1-2	ASSTTNYGYT
TRBV7-9	TRBJ2-5	ASSSGQYQETQY
TRBV25-1	TRBJ1-1	ASSESGASEAF
TRBV9	TRBJ1-3	ASRGGVAAGNTIY
TRBV5-1	TRBJ2-2	ASSPVGANTGELF
TRBV18	TRBJ2-5	ASSPGLGETQY
TRBV9	TRBJ2-3	ASSPLATDTQY
TRBV5-1	TRBJ2-3	ASSLEAVTSTDTQY
TRBV9	TRBJ2-1	ASTPSTGAGEQF
TRBV10-3	TRBJ2-5	AISESPGLETQY
TRBV2	TRBJ2-2	ASRAGSTGELF
TRBV6-4	TRBJ2-7	ASSVEQGSSYEQY
TRBV5-6	TRBJ2-7	ASSTGQGVQY
TRBV18	TRBJ2-1	ASSRGGTDYNEQF